This T cell receptor beta chain was sequenced during a study of OX40 agonist ivuxolimab in advanced cancers. Study results and caveats: Determination of antigen specificity was not performed for the expanded peripheral T cells. The CD4+ and CD8+ T cells in the blood had expanded clonally by week 6 at 0.1 to 3.0 mg/kg. The study found that CD8+ T cells averaged more expanded clones than CD4+.

This CDR3 has 14 amino acids. With 3 bases removed from V and 4 bases from J, the gap between germline ends came to 12 bases. The germline V gene has CDR1 LNHDA and CDR2 SQIVND (reference sequence). The table came from immunoSEQ multiplex PCR; TCRdb's copy has only in-frame clones and leaves some out. There are 65,000 to 90,000 clones in the sample; 70% to 90% occur only once, and roughly 0.56% lies in the top ten. Blood sampling took place at baseline, cycle 4 day 1, and cycle 7 day 1. For this clone: The antigen remains unidentified.

The sequence came from an adult with an advanced solid tumor such as melanoma, head and neck, liver or kidney cancer. Sequencing was performed on CD4+ or CD8+ T cells sorted from blood, taken in a trial of the OX40 agonist ivuxolimab. The genes are TRBV19 and TRBJ1-2; a possible D gene is TRBD1 (6 bases). The CDR3 loop is CASSITTGTYGYTF. The DNA of the CDR3 is TGTGCCAGTAGTATCACCACAGGGACCTATGGCTACACCTTC.